The 30 T cell receptor beta chains reported below all come from one sample, sequenced in a study of blood T cell repertoires in COVID-19. Some clones are missing from TCRdb's copy, which holds only in-frame ones; the method was immunoSEQ multiplex PCR. The data contain around 72,000 clones, about four fifths of them seen just once; the ten biggest clones take up approximately 18%. The sequenced sample consisted of peripheral blood. The receptor source for this set is a human donor in a cohort sampled during active COVID-19.

This clone showed up just once. CDR3 bases: TGCAGTGCTAGAGCCATGGATACGCAGTATTTT. Protein sequence: CSARAMDTQYF. V gene TRBV20-1 combines with J gene TRBJ2-3; D uncertain. CDR1 is DFQATT, CDR2 SNEGSKA, per germline (reference sequence). V shed 1 base and J shed 6 bases, with 5 bases lying between them. CDR3 size: 11 residues.

The CDR3 DNA is TGTGCCACCAAAGGGAGGCAGCTTCTCAATGAGCAGTTCTTC. Its protein product is CATKGRQLLNEQFF. The chain couples TRBV6-5 to TRBJ2-1; D is perhaps TRBD2 (6 bases). The CDR3 is 14 amino acids. V lost 10 bases, J lost 6 bases, and 19 bases lay in between. Per the germline V gene, CDR1 is MNHEY and CDR2 is SVGAGI.

The genes are TRBV19 and TRBJ1-2, with a tentative D call TRBD1 (5 bases). The CDR3 sequence is 15 residues long. Per the germline V gene, CDR1 is LNHDA and CDR2 is SQIVND (reference sequence). V was pared by 2 bases and J by 6 bases, with 16 bases between. The CDR3, as DNA: TGTGCCAGTAGTATACGCGGGACCGGGCTGGATGGCTACACCTTC. Protein product: CASSIRGTGLDGYTF.

The chain has TRBV7-9 and TRBJ1-3; D gene unclear. V was clipped by 1 base and J by 4 bases, with 17 bases between them. This CDR3 is built from 17 residues. Germline CDR1 and CDR2: SEHNR and FQNEAQ (reference sequence). CDR3 sequence reads: CASSLEYLRQTGNTIYF. DNA of the CDR3: TGTGCCAGCAGCTTAGAATATCTAAGGCAGACAGGAAACACCATATATTTT.

This clone was recorded only once. The chain combines TRBV23-1 with TRBJ1-5; 9 positions agree with TRBD1. TRBV23-1 is recorded as an ORF, its role being uncertain. The CDR3 length is 19 residues. J gave up 6 bases and V 0 bases, and 15 bases lay outside the gene matches. CDR3 residues: CASSQSGDRDSKTGQPQHF. The CDR3 DNA reads as TGCGCCAGCAGTCAATCTGGGGACAGGGACTCGAAAACAGGTCAGCCCCAGCATTTT.

The chain employs TRBV9 and TRBJ1-1, with 10 positions matching TRBD1. CDR3 length equals 16 residues. Germline V gene data show CDR1 as SGDLS and CDR2 as YYNGEE. The junction had 9 bases not matched to a gene; V was cut back by 0 bases and J by 7 bases. CDR3 nucleotide sequence: TGTGCCAGCAGCGTAGGATTGACAGGGGGCAGAGATGAAGCTTTCTTT. It codes for CASSVGLTGGRDEAFF.

The gene calls are TRBV2 and TRBJ2-7; tentative D call: TRBD2 (6 bases). The germline V gene has CDR1 SNHLY and CDR2 FYNNEI. The V and J ends lost 4 bases and 1 base respectively, with 14 bases between them. The length of the CDR3 is 15 residues. CDR3 sequence: CASSAWGLGSYEQYF. CDR3 nucleotide sequence: TGTGCCAGCAGTGCTTGGGGACTTGGGTCCTACGAGCAGTACTTC.

V and J are TRBV15 and TRBJ1-1; no reliable D call. Trimming removed 5 bases at V and 7 bases at J, with 23 bases between. Germline V lookup: CDR1 LNHNV, CDR2 YYDKDF (reference sequence). This CDR3 has 16 amino acids. In DNA form, the CDR3 reads TGTGCCACCAGCGAAGGCGGGCTGTCCTTCTTAGGTGAAGCTTTCTTT. Its translation is CATSEGGLSFLGEAFF.

The rearrangement links TRBV5-5 to TRBJ2-7, with no clear D. Germline-derived CDR1 and CDR2 are SGHKS and YYEKEE (reference sequence). Trimming cost V 4 bases and J 2 bases, with 19 bases left between them. This CDR3 is built from 16 residues. The CDR3 DNA reads as TGTGCCAGCAGCGGAGCCCTGTATCCCGAGGCCTACGAGCAGTACTTC. Protein product: CASSGALYPEAYEQYF.

The gene calls are TRBV24-1 and TRBJ1-4; D is possibly TRBD1 (5 bases). The CDR3 has 13 residues. V was shortened by 7 bases and J by 6 bases, with 11 bases between the two germline ends. In germline, CDR1 is KGHDR, CDR2 SFDVKD. As DNA, the CDR3 is TGTGCCACCAGGACAGTTTCCCATGAAAAACTGTTTTTT. Encoded protein: CATRTVSHEKLFF.

The V call is TRBV6-4, the J call TRBJ1-1, with D uncertain. The CDR3 extends over 13 amino acids. The V and J ends lost 5 bases and 4 bases respectively, with 11 bases between them. Germline CDR1 is MRHNA and CDR2 is SNTAGT. CDR3: CASSQHRGTEAFF. The CDR3 nucleotides read TGTGCCAGCAGTCAACACCGTGGCACTGAAGCTTTCTTT.

CDR3 sequence (DNA): TGCGCCAGCAGCCTTCGGGGACAAGTTCGTGGCTACACCTTC. Amino acid sequence: CASSLRGQVRGYTF. The V call is TRBV4-1, the J call TRBJ1-2; D may be TRBD1 (6 bases). V lost 4 bases and J lost 7, with 16 bases in between. Looked up from germline, CDR1 is MGHRA and CDR2 is YSYEKL. The CDR3 runs 14 residues.

The chain is built from TRBV28 and TRBJ2-7; D may be TRBD1 (6 bases). The CDR3 spans 15 residues. CDR1 and CDR2 (germline): MDHEN, SYDVKM. V lost 4 bases and J 4 bases, leaving 17 bases between the germline ends. The CDR3 nucleotides read TGTGCCAGCAGTTCCCCGGGACACCGAAAGTACGAGCAGTACTTC. Translating gives CASSSPGHRKYEQYF.

The V call is TRBV19, the J call TRBJ1-5; 10 bases are a match to TRBD1. CDR1 LNHDA and CDR2 SQIVND come from the germline V gene (reference sequence). The CDR3 spans 17 residues. V dropped 7 bases and J dropped 5; count of bases not matched to a gene: 14. The chain's CDR3 is CASTKYPRDRGHQPQHF. In DNA form, the CDR3 reads TGTGCCAGTACCAAATACCCCCGGGACAGGGGTCATCAGCCCCAGCATTTT.

The CDR3 sequence is CASSPDRGFGNTIYF. In nucleotides, the CDR3 is TGTGCCAGCAGCCCGGACAGGGGGTTTGGAAACACCATATATTTT. The chain links TRBV6-5 to TRBJ1-3; 10 nucleotides agree with TRBD1. The length of the CDR3 is 15 residues. Germline V gene data show CDR1 as MNHEY and CDR2 as SVGAGI. Trimming cost V 6 bases and J 3 bases; bases outside gene matches: 5.

The chain carries TRBV20-1 and TRBJ1-2; D call uncertain. The CDR3 contains 11 residues. The germline CDR1 and CDR2 sequences are DFQATT and SNEGSKA (reference sequence). Between the trimmed V and J ends, which lost 1 base and 8 bases, there was a span of 8 bases. CDR3 sequence reads: CSARVAGGYTF. The CDR3 bases are TGCAGTGCTAGAGTGGCGGGCGGCTACACCTTC.

V gene TRBV6-6 combines with J gene TRBJ1-6; maybe TRBD1 (6 bases). This CDR3 region has 13 residues. V lost 4 bases and J lost 9, with 10 bases in between. CDR1 and CDR2 from the germline V gene are MNHNY and SVGAGI (reference sequence). CDR3 DNA: TGTGCCAGCAGTTCTACAGGGATTTCACCCCTCCACTTT. Translation: CASSSTGISPLHF.

The chain employs TRBV5-4 and TRBJ1-2; possible D gene TRBD1, 5 bases. Trimming took 3 bases from V and 3 from J, leaving 6 bases between them. The CDR3 is 12 amino acids. Germline CDR1 and CDR2: SGHNT and YYREEE (reference sequence). CDR3 protein: CASSWGDYGYTF. The CDR3 DNA follows: TGTGCCAGCAGCTGGGGGGACTATGGCTACACCTTC.

The chain is built from TRBV5-1 and TRBJ2-2; D perhaps matches TRBD1 (6 bases). Trimming removed 3 bases at V and 0 bases at J, with 9 bases between. This CDR3 is built from 15 residues. Germline V CDR1 and CDR2: SGHRS, YFSETQ. Here the CDR3 DNA reads TGCGCCAGCAGCTCCCGGACAGCGAACACCGGGGAGCTGTTTTTT. It specifies CASSSRTANTGELFF.

V gene TRBV7-2 combines with J gene TRBJ1-2, with 7 positions matching TRBD1. The trim removed 1 base at V and 3 bases at J, leaving 8 bases unmatched. Germline V gene lookup returns CDR1 SGHTA and CDR2 FQGNSA. The CDR3 contains 16 residues. CDR3 sequence reads: CASSLGGNRGDYGYTF. As DNA, the CDR3 is TGTGCCAGCAGCTTAGGAGGGAACAGGGGCGACTATGGCTACACCTTC.

J is TRBJ2-2 and V is TRBV19; the match to TRBD1 covers 7 bases. J lost 1 base, V lost 6 bases, and 5 bases had no gene match. The germline V gene encodes CDR1 LNHDA and CDR2 SQIVND (reference sequence). The length of the CDR3 is 15 residues. The CDR3 protein is CASSRGQQNTGELFF. The CDR3 DNA reads as TGTGCCAGTAGCCGGGGACAGCAGAACACCGGGGAGCTGTTTTTT.

The CDR3 is CASSLPDSRGYTF. DNA of the CDR3: TGTGCCAGCTCACTCCCGGACAGCCGAGGCTACACCTTC. The genes are TRBV18 and TRBJ1-2, with D perhaps matching TRBD1 (6 bases). Germline lookup yields CDR1 KGHSH and CDR2 LQKENI. V was trimmed by 4 bases and J by 8 bases, leaving 14 bases between them. The CDR3 runs 13 residues.

The chain is built from TRBV15 and TRBJ2-7; 9 bases are shared with TRBD1. V shed 0 bases, J shed 2 bases, and the junction held 2 bases outside the gene matches. This CDR3 comprises 15 residues. Germline-derived CDR1 and CDR2 are LNHNV and YYDKDF (reference sequence). The CDR3 nucleotides are TGTGCCACCAGCAGAGAACAGGGGGCCCCCTACGAGCAGTACTTC. Amino acid sequence: CATSREQGAPYEQYF.

The V call is TRBV20-1, the J call TRBJ1-1; D unclear. The CDR3 has 15 amino acids. CDR1 and CDR2 from the germline V gene are DFQATT and SNEGSKA (reference sequence). With 3 bases removed from V and 1 base from J, the gap between germline ends came to 15 bases. Written as DNA, the CDR3 is TGCAGTGCTAGTTCGTTTTTGGAGGGGAACACTGAAGCTTTCTTT. Its protein product is CSASSFLEGNTEAFF.

This clone was picked up one time. V usage is TRBV16 and J usage is TRBJ1-5; no reliable D call. The CDR3 runs to 15 residues. Germline V gene data show CDR1 as KGHSY and CDR2 as FQNENV. Deletions cut 4 bases from V and 2 bases from J, with 12 bases between. CDR3 residues: CASSRSTRGNQPQHF. DNA for the CDR3: TGTGCCAGCAGCCGGTCTACCCGGGGCAATCAGCCCCAGCATTTT.

CDR3 loop: CASSLDRRAYEQYF. CDR3 nucleotides: TGTGCCAGCAGTTTGGACAGGAGAGCCTACGAGCAGTACTTC. The chain joins TRBV2 to TRBJ2-7; TRBD1 matches at 7 bases. V trimming: 5 bases; J trimming: 2 bases; junction bases outside the gene matches: 6. The CDR3 totals 14 residues. Germline CDR1 and CDR2: SNHLY and FYNNEI.

The V and J genes are TRBV10-3 and TRBJ1-1; a weak D match, TRBD1 (6 bases). Per germline, CDR1 ENHRY and CDR2 SYGVKD. This CDR3 is 13 amino acids long. V lost 7 bases, J lost 3 bases, and 12 bases lay in between. CDR3 coding DNA: TGTGCCATCAATTACAGGGCGGACACTGAAGCTTTCTTT. Its protein product is CAINYRADTEAFF.

This chain joins TRBV6-6 and TRBJ2-5; possibly TRBD2 for D (6 bases). The ends were cut back, 4 bases at V and 0 bases at J, with 9 bases in the middle. The CDR3 has 14 amino acids. Germline-derived CDR1 and CDR2 are MNHNY and SVGAGI (reference sequence). This CDR3 reads CASSLGGYQETQYF. The CDR3 region has the DNA TGTGCCAGCAGTTTGGGGGGATACCAAGAGACCCAGTACTTC.

This chain uses TRBV29-1 with TRBJ2-7, with 8 bases matching TRBD2. Germline V gene lookup returns CDR1 SQVTM and CDR2 ANQGSEA. This CDR3 has 12 residues. V dropped 6 bases and J dropped 5; count of bases not matched to a gene: 6. The CDR3 sequence: CSVHIGGDEQYF. The DNA for the CDR3 is TGCAGCGTCCACATCGGGGGGGACGAGCAGTACTTC.

The chain is built from TRBV27 and TRBJ1-1; a weak D match, TRBD1 (5 bases). Germline V gene data show CDR1 as MNHEY and CDR2 as SMNVEV (reference sequence). This CDR3 has 15 residues. The V end was cut by 3 bases, the J end by 0 bases, with 11 bases between. The CDR3 region is CASSLGRGMNTEAFF. The CDR3 nucleotides read TGTGCCAGCAGTTTGGGGAGGGGCATGAACACTGAAGCTTTCTTT.